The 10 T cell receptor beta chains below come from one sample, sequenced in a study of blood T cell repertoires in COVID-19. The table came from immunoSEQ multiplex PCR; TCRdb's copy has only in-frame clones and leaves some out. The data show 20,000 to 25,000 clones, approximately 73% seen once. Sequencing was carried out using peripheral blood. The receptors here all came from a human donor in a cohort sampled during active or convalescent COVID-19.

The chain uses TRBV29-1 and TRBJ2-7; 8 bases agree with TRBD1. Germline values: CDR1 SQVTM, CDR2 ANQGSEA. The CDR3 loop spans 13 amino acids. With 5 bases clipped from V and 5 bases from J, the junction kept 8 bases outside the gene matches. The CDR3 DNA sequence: TGCAGCGTTCAGGGGGCGGAAAGGAACGAGCAGTACTTC. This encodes CSVQGAERNEQYF.

This CDR3 is CASRRGQGFSYEQYF. The CDR3 DNA reads TGTGCCAGCAGGAGGGGACAGGGGTTCTCCTACGAGCAGTACTTC. This chain uses TRBV6-5 with TRBJ2-7; TRBD1 agrees at 10 bases. V trimming: 6 bases; J trimming: 0 bases; junction bases outside the gene matches: 5. Germline V gene data show CDR1 as MNHEY and CDR2 as SVGAGI. The CDR3 contains 15 residues.

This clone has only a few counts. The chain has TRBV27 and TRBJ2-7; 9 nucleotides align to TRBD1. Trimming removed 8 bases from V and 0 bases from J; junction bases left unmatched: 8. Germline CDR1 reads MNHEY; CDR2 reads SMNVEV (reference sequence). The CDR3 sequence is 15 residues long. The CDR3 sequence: CASLSRTGASYEQYF. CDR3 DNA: TGTGCCAGCCTTTCCCGGACAGGGGCCTCCTACGAGCAGTACTTC.

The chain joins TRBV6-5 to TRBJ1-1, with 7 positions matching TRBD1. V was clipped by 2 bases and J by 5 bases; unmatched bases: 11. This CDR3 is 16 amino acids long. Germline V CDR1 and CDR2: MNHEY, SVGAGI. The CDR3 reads CASSYAPGGLKTEAFF. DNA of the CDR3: TGTGCCAGCAGTTACGCTCCAGGGGGTCTAAAAACTGAAGCTTTCTTT.

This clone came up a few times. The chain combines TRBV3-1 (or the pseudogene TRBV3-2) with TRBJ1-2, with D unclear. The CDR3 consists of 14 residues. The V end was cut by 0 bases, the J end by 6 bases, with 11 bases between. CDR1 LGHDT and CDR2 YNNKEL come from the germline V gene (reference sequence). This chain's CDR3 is CASSQDLRVDGYTF. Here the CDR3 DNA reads TGTGCCAGCAGCCAAGACCTGAGAGTCGATGGCTACACCTTC.

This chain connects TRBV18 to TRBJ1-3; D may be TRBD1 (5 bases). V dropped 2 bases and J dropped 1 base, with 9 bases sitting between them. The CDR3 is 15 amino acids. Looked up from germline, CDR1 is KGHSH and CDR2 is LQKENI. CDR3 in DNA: TGTGCCAGCTCACCAATCAGGGAATCTGGAAACACCATATATTTT. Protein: CASSPIRESGNTIYF.

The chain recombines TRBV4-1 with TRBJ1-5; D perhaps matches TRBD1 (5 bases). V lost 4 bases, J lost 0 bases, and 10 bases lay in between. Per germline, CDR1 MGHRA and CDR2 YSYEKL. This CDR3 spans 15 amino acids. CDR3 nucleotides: TGCGCCAGCAGCCTCAGGGTAAATAGCAATCAGCCCCAGCATTTT. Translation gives CASSLRVNSNQPQHF.

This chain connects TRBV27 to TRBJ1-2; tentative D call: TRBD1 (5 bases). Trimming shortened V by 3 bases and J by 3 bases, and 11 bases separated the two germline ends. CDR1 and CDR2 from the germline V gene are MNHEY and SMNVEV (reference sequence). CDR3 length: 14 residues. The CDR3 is CASSFRGSHYGYTF. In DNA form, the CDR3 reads TGTGCCAGCAGTTTTAGGGGCAGCCACTATGGCTACACCTTC.

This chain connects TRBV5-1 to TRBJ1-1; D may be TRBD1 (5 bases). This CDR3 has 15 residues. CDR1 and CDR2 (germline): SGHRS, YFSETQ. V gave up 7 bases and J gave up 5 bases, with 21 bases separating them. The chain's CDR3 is CASLPWGQGGTEAFF. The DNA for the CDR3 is TGCGCCAGCCTCCCATGGGGCCAGGGAGGAACTGAAGCTTTCTTT. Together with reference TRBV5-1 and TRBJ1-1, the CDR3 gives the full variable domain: KAGVTQTPRYLIKTRGQQVTLSCSPISGHRSVSWYQQTPGQGLQFLFEYFSETQRNKGNFPGRFSGRQFSNSRSEMNVSTLELGDSALYLCASLPWGQGGTEAFFGQGTRLTVV.

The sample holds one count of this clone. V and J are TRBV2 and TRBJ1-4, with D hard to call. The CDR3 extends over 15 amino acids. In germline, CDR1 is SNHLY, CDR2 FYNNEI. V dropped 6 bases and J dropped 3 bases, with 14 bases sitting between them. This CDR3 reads CASRSQGASNEKLFF. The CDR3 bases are TGTGCCAGCAGGTCCCAAGGAGCCTCTAATGAAAAACTGTTTTTT.